Here is one T cell receptor (beta chain) with its context. Antigen unknown. V gave up 0 bases and J gave up 5 bases, with 13 bases separating them. CDR1 is MRHNA and CDR2 is SNTAGT in the germline V gene. The CDR3 runs 15 residues. This table comes from immunoSEQ multiplex PCR, and its TCRdb copy is limited to in-frame clones, with some not included. This repertoire shows fewer than 90,000 clones, about 94% found once; its top ten account for over 0.15%. This sample stems from a study of graft-versus-host responses after intestinal transplantation. As for the study in general: For about three years after anti-thymocyte globulin induction, all recipients took tacrolimus and steroids. Study-level results: Maximum circulating GvH clone levels tracked with early post-transplant HvG decreases.

Sequencing used unstimulated CD4+ T cells sorted from spleen or lymph node cells, obtained before transplant. This sequence joins TRBV6-4 and TRBJ2-5, with D possibly TRBD2 on 7 matching bases. This receptor was identified in a human donor who was the organ donor for an intestinal transplant. The CDR3 bases are TGTGCCAGCAGTGACTCTGCGGGGGCGCTTGAGACCCAGTACTTC. This encodes CASSDSAGALETQYF.